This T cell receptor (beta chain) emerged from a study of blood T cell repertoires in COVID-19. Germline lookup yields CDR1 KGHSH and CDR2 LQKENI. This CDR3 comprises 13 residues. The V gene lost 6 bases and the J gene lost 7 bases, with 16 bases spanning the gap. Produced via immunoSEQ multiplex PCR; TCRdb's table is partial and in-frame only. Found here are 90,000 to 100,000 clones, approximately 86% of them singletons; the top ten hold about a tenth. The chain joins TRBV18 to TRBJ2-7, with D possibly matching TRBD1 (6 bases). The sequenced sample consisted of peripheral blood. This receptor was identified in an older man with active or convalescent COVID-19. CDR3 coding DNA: TGTGCCAGCTCCTTACAGGAGAGGGGGGAGCAGTACTTC. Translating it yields CASSLQERGEQYF. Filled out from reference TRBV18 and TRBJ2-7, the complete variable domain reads NAGVMQNPRHLVRRRGQEARLRCSPMKGHSHVYWYRQLPEEGLKFMVYLQKENIIDESGMPKERFSAEFPKEGPSILRIQQVVRGDSAAYFCASSLQERGEQYFGPGTRLTVT.